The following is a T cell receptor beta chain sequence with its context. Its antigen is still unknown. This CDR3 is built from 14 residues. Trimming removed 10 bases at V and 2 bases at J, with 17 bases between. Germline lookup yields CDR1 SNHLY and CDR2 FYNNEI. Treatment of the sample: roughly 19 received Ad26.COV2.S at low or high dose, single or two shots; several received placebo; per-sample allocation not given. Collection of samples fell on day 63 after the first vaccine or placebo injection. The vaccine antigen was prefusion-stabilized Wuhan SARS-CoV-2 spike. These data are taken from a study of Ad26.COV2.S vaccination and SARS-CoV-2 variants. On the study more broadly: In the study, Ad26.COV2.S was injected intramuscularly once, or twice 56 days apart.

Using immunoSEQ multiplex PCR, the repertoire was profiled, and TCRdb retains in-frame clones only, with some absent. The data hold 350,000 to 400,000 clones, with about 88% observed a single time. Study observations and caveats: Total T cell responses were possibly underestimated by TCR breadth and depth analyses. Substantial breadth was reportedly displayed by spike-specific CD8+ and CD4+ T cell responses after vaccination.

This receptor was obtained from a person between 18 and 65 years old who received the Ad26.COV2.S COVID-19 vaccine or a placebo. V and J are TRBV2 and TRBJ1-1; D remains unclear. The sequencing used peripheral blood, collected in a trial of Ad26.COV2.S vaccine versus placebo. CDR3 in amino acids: CATSVSRSNTEAFF. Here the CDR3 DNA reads TGTGCCACCAGCGTCAGCAGGAGTAACACTGAAGCTTTCTTT.